Described below is a single T cell receptor (beta chain) sequence and its context. What it binds is unknown. Here immunoSEQ multiplex PCR was the method, and the copy in TCRdb shows in-frame clones only, minus some. The data hold some 26,000 clones, with about 70% observed a single time. The data originate from a study of a mutant IDH1 vaccine in newly diagnosed glioma. Across the whole study: Receipt of radiotherapy, temozolomide, or both preceded the study, and most received both.

Trimming took off 5 bases at V and 0 bases at J, with 7 bases between the two ends. The germline CDR1 and CDR2 sequences are SGHAT and FQNNGV. The CDR3 covers 13 residues. Time point reported: week 11, during vaccination. Topical imiquimod accompanied each vaccine dose, which consisted of 300 ug of mutant IDH1 20-mer peptide. The clonotype originates from a man between 18 and 29 years old with glioma. Some clones in this sample may be carry-over from other donors' samples. The input for sequencing was peripheral blood mononuclear cells (PBMCs), taken from a glioma patient whose treatment included an IDH1 peptide vaccine. The V and J genes are TRBV11-2 and TRBJ1-1; D is possibly TRBD1 (5 bases). The CDR3 here is CASSRGVNTEAFF. CDR3 nucleotide sequence: TGTGCCAGCAGCAGAGGGGTGAACACTGAAGCTTTCTTT. Variable domain in full (rest from reference TRBV11-2 and TRBJ1-1): EAGVAQSPRYKIIEKRQSVAFWCNPISGHATLYWYQQILGQGPKLLIQFQNNGVVDDSQLPKDRFSAERLKGVDSTLKIQPAKLEDSAVYLCASSRGVNTEAFFGQGTRLTVV.